This T cell receptor (beta chain) was identified during a study of shared clonotypes between healthy human individuals. The CDR3 extends over 11 amino acids. Germline-derived CDR1 and CDR2 are MNHEY and SVGAGI. V shed 8 bases and J shed 3 bases, with 5 bases lying between them. Some clones are missing from TCRdb's copy, which holds only in-frame ones; the method was immunoSEQ multiplex PCR. Among about 2.2 million clones listed, roughly 95% were seen once. CD45RO negativity and positive selection for CCR7 defined naive CD8 cells, a population that excluded terminally differentiated effector memory CD45RA+ cells.

This clonotype was obtained from a man aged 18 to 29 in good health. Some clones in this sample may be carry-over from other donors' samples. Material for sequencing was naive CD8+ T cells from PBMCs. The genes are TRBV6-5 and TRBJ2-1; the D gene could be TRBD1 or TRBD2 (5 bases each). This chain's CDR3 is CASGGYNEQFF. The CDR3 DNA is TGTGCCAGCGGGGGCTACAATGAGCAGTTCTTC.